These 14 T cell receptor beta chains came from one sample sequenced in a study of cytomegalovirus exposure and HLA in healthy donors. Use of 60 Vbeta and 13 Jbeta primers characterized the PCR. Sequencing used immunoSEQ multiplex PCR; TCRdb keeps in-frame clones, though not all of them. This table holds roughly 150,000 clones, roughly two thirds found once. Sequenced input: PBMCs. These receptors originate from a woman between 18 and 30 years old in good health and CMV-seropositive.

The chain links TRBV5-8 to TRBJ2-7, with 15 bases that match TRBD2. Germline loops: CDR1 SGHTS, CDR2 YDEGEE. The CDR3 loop spans 19 amino acids. After removal of 4 bases from V and 0 bases from J, the junction contained 11 bases not matched to a gene. The CDR3 loop is CASSKNFGLAGGPSYEQYF. CDR3 nucleotides: TGTGCCAGCAGCAAGAACTTCGGACTAGCGGGGGGGCCCTCCTACGAGCAGTACTTC. Complete variable domain (other parts from reference TRBV5-8 and TRBJ2-7): EAGVTQSPTHLIKTRGQQATLRCSPISGHTSVYWYQQALGLGLQFLLWYDEGEERNRGNFPPRFSGRQFPNYSSELNVNALELEDSALYLCASSKNFGLAGGPSYEQYFGPGTRLTVT.

In its sample, this clone was seen a few times. The chain recombines TRBV6-5 with TRBJ2-7, with D possibly TRBD2 on 6 matching bases. Germline V lookup: CDR1 MNHEY, CDR2 SVGAGI. V gave up 5 bases and J gave up 0 bases, with 11 bases separating them. The CDR3 is made up of 14 amino acids. The CDR3 nucleotides read TGTGCCAGCAGTAAACGGGACTTCTCCTACGAGCAGTACTTC. As protein: CASSKRDFSYEQYF.

The chain uses TRBV6-5 and TRBJ1-1, with a possible D match to TRBD1 (5 bases). With 6 bases removed from V and 2 bases from J, the gap between germline ends came to 10 bases. The CDR3 has 13 amino acids. The germline gives CDR1 MNHEY, CDR2 SVGAGI. Here the CDR3 reads CASSLGGNTEAFF. CDR3 nucleotides: TGTGCCAGCAGCCTGGGGGGTAACACTGAAGCTTTCTTT.

V and J are TRBV5-1 and TRBJ2-1; 8 bases agree with TRBD1. Germline V CDR1 and CDR2: SGHRS, YFSETQ. Losses at the gene ends were 2 bases for V and 3 bases for J; bases not matched to a gene: 7. CDR3 length equals 16 residues. Here the CDR3 reads CASSFGRTGIYNEQFF. Here the CDR3 DNA reads TGCGCCAGCAGCTTTGGTCGGACAGGGATCTACAATGAGCAGTTCTTC.

This chain links TRBV5-4 with TRBJ1-4; 9 bases fit TRBD1. The germline CDR1 and CDR2 sequences are SGHNT and YYREEE (reference sequence). Unmatched junction bases numbered 6, after V lost 4 bases and J lost 5 bases. The CDR3 loop spans 15 amino acids. The CDR3 bases are TGTGCCAGCAGCCCGGACAGGGGAAGGAATGAAAAACTGTTTTTT. Translated, it gives CASSPDRGRNEKLFF.

A remark on this clone: Other DNA sequences in the same sample also yield this CDR3. V is TRBV9 and J is TRBJ2-7; D is possibly TRBD1 (6 bases). Germline lookup yields CDR1 SGDLS and CDR2 YYNGEE. V was cut by 3 bases and J by 4 bases, with 8 bases left in between. CDR3 length: 12 residues. CDR3 protein: CASSATGYEQYF. DNA of the CDR3: TGTGCCAGCAGCGCAACAGGGTACGAGCAGTACTTC.

This chain uses TRBV6-1 with TRBJ1-2, with 11 nucleotides matching TRBD1. This CDR3 is 14 amino acids long. Germline assignment: CDR1 MNHNS and CDR2 SASEGT. Germline trimming cut 6 bases from V and 4 bases from J; bases unmatched to any gene: 4. The CDR3: CASSGTGGTYGYTF. The CDR3 DNA reads TGTGCCAGCAGCGGGACAGGGGGGACCTATGGCTACACCTTC.

The chain employs TRBV5-4 and TRBJ1-4; the D gene is possibly TRBD1 (6 bases). The germline V gene encodes CDR1 SGHNT and CDR2 YYREEE (reference sequence). V was pared by 0 bases and J by 2 bases, with 11 bases between. The CDR3 has 16 amino acids. The CDR3 DNA reads TGTGCCAGCAGCTTGGCTGCAGGGGACACTAATGAAAAACTGTTTTTT. This translates into CASSLAAGDTNEKLFF.

The J gene is TRBJ1-1, the V gene TRBV20-1, with unresolved D. Germline CDR1 reads DFQATT; CDR2 reads SNEGSKA (reference sequence). V lost 6 bases, J lost 4 bases, and 6 bases lay in between. This CDR3 is built from 10 residues. The CDR3 nucleotides are TGCAGTGCCCCACTCACTGAAGCTTTCTTT. Translation: CSAPLTEAFF.

The rearrangement uses TRBV11-2 and TRBJ2-7, with 10 bases fitting TRBD1. Trimming took 3 bases from V and 7 from J; bases not matched to a gene: 12. Germline CDR1 and CDR2: SGHAT and FQNNGV. The CDR3 is 16 amino acids. CDR3 nucleotides: TGTGCCAGCAGCTTCCGCTCCGGGACAGGGGTTGGGGAGCAGTACTTC. Translated, it gives CASSFRSGTGVGEQYF.

J is TRBJ1-1 and V is TRBV5-4; D remains ambiguous. The CDR3 is 11 amino acids. Germline-derived CDR1 and CDR2 are SGHNT and YYREEE (reference sequence). The V end lost 6 bases, the J end lost 2 bases, and 5 bases lay between the germline ends. The CDR3 region has the DNA TGTGCCAGCACCACAAACACTGAAGCTTTCTTT. Translation: CASTTNTEAFF.

A few counts support this clone. The V and J genes are TRBV27 and TRBJ2-5; D is uncertain. Per germline, CDR1 MNHEY and CDR2 SMNVEV (reference sequence). V lost 8 bases and J 4 bases, leaving 14 bases between the germline ends. CDR3 length: 13 amino acids. In DNA, the CDR3 is TGTGCCAGCGCCCCCGACCGCGGAGAGACCCAGTACTTC. It encodes CASAPDRGETQYF.

This chain links TRBV5-6 with TRBJ1-1; 7 bases align to TRBD1. The germline V gene encodes CDR1 SGHDT and CDR2 YYEEEE. The V segment lost 1 base and the J segment 6 bases; nucleotides outside the gene matches: 6. The CDR3 extends over 14 amino acids. CDR3: CASSLRQGRAEAFF. The CDR3 DNA is TGTGCCAGCAGCTTGAGACAGGGTAGGGCTGAAGCTTTCTTT.

Only a few counts were recorded for this clone. The chain employs TRBV28 and TRBJ1-2; 8 nucleotides align to TRBD1. V was pared by 4 bases and J by 0 bases, with 7 bases of the junction left unmatched. Germline loops: CDR1 MDHEN, CDR2 SYDVKM. The CDR3 spans 16 residues. As DNA, the CDR3 is TGTGCCAGCAGTTCTCCAGGGGGCATACCTAACTATGGCTACACCTTC. It encodes CASSSPGGIPNYGYTF.